The sequence of this T cell receptor beta chain was determined in a study of blood T cell repertoires in COVID-19. Study information: Samples of COVID-19 (acute and convalescent) were obtained from the United States, Italy and Spain. T cells, B-cell-depleted T cells, or PBMCs provided the cDNA or gDNA that served as material.

In the source study's methods: Scientists estimated how many nucleated cells there were by amplifying reference gene primers. Profiled with immunoSEQ multiplex PCR; TCRdb holds only in-frame clones, not every one. D and trimming were read from the DNA, whereas the V and J calls and clone size are those reported in that table. The data contain about 200,000 clones, around nine tenths of them singletons. The clonotype comes from a man between 45 and 60 years old with acute or convalescent COVID-19. Specimen: peripheral blood.

CDR3 sequence: CASSLPGNTGELFF. The CDR3 bases are TGTGCCAGCAGCTTGCCAGGGAACACCGGGGAGCTGTTTTTT. V is TRBV5-4 and J is TRBJ2-2; D uncertain. V was pared by 1 base and J by 1 base, with 5 bases between. The CDR3 covers 14 residues. Germline V lookup: CDR1 SGHNT, CDR2 YYREEE (reference sequence).